This T cell receptor beta chain originates from a study of T cells and copy number aberrations in small-cell lung cancer. Clones were sequenced by immunoSEQ multiplex PCR, and TCRdb holds only the in-frame ones, with some missing. Of 7,000 or so clones listed, 65% to 90% are singletons. Germline loops: CDR1 LGHNA, CDR2 YNFKEQ. There are 16 residues in the CDR3. V gave up 0 bases and J gave up 4 bases, with 14 bases separating them. This TCR came from a woman between 50 and 59 years old with small cell lung cancer. The gene calls are TRBV4-2 and TRBJ2-3; possible D gene TRBD2, 7 bases. Material: normal tissue next to the tumor. As DNA, the CDR3 is TGTGCCAGCAGCCAAGAGACTAGGGGGGGAGCAGATACGCAGTATTTT. Translated: CASSQETRGGADTQYF.